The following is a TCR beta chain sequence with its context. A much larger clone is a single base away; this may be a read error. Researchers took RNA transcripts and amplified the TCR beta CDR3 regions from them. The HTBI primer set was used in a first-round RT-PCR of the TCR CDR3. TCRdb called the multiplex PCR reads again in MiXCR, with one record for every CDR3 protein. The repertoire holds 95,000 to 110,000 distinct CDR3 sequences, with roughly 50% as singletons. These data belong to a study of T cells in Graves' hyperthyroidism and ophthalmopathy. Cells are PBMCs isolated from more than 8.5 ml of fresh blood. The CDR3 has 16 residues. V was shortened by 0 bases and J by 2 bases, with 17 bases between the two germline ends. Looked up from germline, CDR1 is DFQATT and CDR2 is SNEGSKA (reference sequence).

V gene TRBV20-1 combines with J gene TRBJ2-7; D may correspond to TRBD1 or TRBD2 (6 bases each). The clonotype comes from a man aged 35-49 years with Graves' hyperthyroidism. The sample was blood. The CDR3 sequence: CSARDSRGARAYEQYF. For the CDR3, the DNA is TGCAGTGCTAGAGATTCTAGGGGGGCGCGAGCCTACGAGCAGTACTTC.